This TCR beta chain came from a study of blood T cell repertoires in COVID-19. At the level of the study: The origin of the acute and convalescent COVID-19 samples was the United States, Italy and Spain.

This CDR3 contains 16 residues. Germline V gene sequence: CDR1 MGHDK, CDR2 SYGVNS. V was shortened by 4 bases and J by 3 bases, with 19 bases between the two germline ends. Per the original data handling: Amplifying reference gene primers gave estimates of nucleated cell counts. Sequenced by immunoSEQ multiplex PCR; TCRdb stores in-frame clones only, minus some. V, J and clone size derive from that table, while D and trimming were established from the DNA sequence. The sample lists about 150,000 clones; 80% to 90% were seen once. This chain connects TRBV25-1 to TRBJ2-7, with D possibly being TRBD2 (6 bases). Sequencing was carried out using peripheral blood. The receptor's source is a woman aged 40 to 50 with acute or convalescent COVID-19. This chain's CDR3 is CASSAPPGGSGYEQYF. The CDR3, as DNA: TGTGCCAGCAGTGCTCCACCCGGGGGTTCCGGCTACGAGCAGTACTTC.